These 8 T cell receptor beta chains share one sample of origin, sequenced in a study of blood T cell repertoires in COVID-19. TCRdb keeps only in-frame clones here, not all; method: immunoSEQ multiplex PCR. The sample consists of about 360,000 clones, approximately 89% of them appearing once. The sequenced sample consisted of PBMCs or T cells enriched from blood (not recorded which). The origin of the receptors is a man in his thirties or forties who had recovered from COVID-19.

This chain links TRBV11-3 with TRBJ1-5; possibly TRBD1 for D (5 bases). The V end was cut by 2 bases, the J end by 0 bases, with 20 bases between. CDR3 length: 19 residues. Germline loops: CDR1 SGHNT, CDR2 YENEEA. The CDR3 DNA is TGTGCCAGCAGCTTACCTTCCGACGGGGGACTTTATAGCAATCAGCCCCAGCATTTT. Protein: CASSLPSDGGLYSNQPQHF.

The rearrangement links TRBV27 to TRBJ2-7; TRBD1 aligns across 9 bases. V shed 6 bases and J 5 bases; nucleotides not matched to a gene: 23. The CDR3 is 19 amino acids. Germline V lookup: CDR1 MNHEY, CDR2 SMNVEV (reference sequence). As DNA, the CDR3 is TGTGCCAGCAGCTTGGCCGTGGGACAGGGCTTACTGGTGCGGAACGAGCAGTACTTC. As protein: CASSLAVGQGLLVRNEQYF.

The DNA of the CDR3 is TGCAGCGTTGAGTCGGGGGGCGGATCCCCCTCCACAGATACGCAGTATTTT. Encoded protein: CSVESGGGSPSTDTQYF. The V gene is TRBV29-1, the J gene TRBJ2-3; TRBD2 is a possible D gene (7 bases). The V gene lost 3 bases and the J gene lost 2 bases, with 21 bases spanning the gap. The CDR3 length is 17 residues. Per germline, CDR1 SQVTM and CDR2 ANQGSEA.

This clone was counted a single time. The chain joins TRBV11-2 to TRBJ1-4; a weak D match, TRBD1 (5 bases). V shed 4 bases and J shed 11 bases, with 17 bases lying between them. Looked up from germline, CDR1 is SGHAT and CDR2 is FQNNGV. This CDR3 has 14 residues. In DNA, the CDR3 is TGTGCCAGCAGCTCCGGGACGGGGGTGTGGAAACTGTTTTTT. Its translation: CASSSGTGVWKLFF.

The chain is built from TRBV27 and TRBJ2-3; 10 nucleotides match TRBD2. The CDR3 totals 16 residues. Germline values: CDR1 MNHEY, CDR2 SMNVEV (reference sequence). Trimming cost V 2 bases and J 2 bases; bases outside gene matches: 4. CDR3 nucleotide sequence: TGTGCCAGCAGTTTAGGGCTAGCGGGGGCCACAGATACGCAGTATTTT. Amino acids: CASSLGLAGATDTQYF.

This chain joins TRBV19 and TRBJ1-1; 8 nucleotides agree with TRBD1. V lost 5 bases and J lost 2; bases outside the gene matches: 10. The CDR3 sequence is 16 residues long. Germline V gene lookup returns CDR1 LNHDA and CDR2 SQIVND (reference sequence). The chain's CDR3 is CASSLRTGPVNTEAFF. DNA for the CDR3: TGTGCCAGTAGTCTCCGGACAGGGCCTGTTAACACTGAAGCTTTCTTT.

The CDR3 DNA is TGTGCCAGCTCACCACCGGAGCCGGCTAATGAAGCTTTCTTT. This encodes CASSPPEPANEAFF. The chain is built from TRBV18 and TRBJ1-1, with D unresolved. Germline V CDR1 and CDR2: KGHSH, LQKENI. The V and J ends lost 0 bases and 7 bases respectively, with 12 bases between them. The CDR3 contains 14 residues.

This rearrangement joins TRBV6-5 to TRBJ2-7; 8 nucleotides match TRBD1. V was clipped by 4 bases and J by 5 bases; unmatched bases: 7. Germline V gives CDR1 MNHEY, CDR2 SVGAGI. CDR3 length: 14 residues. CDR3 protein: CASSLTGGVDEQYF. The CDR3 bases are TGTGCCAGCAGTTTAACAGGGGGTGTGGACGAGCAGTACTTC.